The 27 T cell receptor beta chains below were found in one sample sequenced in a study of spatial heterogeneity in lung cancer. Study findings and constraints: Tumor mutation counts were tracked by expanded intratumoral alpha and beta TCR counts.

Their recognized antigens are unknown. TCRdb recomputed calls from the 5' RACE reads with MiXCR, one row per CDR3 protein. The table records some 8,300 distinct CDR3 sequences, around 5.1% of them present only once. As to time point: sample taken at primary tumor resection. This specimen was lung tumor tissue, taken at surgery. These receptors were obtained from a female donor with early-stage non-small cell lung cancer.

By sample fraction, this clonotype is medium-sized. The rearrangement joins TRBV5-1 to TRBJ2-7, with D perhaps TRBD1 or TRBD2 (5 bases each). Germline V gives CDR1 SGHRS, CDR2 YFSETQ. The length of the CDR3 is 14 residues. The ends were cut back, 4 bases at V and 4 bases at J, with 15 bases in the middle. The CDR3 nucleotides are TGCGCCAGCAGCCCATCAACCAGGGAGTACGAGCAGTACTTC. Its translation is CASSPSTREYEQYF.

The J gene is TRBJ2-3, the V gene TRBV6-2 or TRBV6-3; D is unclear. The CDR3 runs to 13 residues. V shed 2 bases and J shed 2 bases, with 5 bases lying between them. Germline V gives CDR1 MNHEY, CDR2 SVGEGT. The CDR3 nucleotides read TGTGCCAGCAGTTACGACTTCACAGATACGCAGTATTTT. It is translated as CASSYDFTDTQYF.

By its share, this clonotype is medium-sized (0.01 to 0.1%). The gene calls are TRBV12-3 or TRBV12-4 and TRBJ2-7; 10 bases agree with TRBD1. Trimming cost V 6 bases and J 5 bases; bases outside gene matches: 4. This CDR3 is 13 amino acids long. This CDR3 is CASSSGQGNEQYF. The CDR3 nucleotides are TGTGCCAGCAGCTCGGGACAGGGGAACGAGCAGTACTTC.

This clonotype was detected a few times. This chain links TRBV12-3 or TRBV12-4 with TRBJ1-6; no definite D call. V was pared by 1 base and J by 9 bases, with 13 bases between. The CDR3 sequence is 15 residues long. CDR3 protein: CASSLGQGGGSPLHF. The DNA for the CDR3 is TGTGCCAGCAGTTTAGGTCAAGGAGGCGGTTCACCCCTCCACTTT.

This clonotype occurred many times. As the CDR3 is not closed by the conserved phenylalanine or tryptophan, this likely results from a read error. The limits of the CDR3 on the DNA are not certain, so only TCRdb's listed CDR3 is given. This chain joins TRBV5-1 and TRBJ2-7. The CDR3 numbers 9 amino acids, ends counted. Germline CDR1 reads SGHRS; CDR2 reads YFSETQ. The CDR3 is CASTWTVEG.

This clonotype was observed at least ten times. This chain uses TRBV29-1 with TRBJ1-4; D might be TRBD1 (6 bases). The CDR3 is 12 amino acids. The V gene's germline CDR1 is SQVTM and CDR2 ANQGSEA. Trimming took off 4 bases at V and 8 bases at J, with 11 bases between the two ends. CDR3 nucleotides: TGCAGCGTTGTAGGGGGAGGCGAAAAACTGTTTTTT. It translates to CSVVGGGEKLFF.

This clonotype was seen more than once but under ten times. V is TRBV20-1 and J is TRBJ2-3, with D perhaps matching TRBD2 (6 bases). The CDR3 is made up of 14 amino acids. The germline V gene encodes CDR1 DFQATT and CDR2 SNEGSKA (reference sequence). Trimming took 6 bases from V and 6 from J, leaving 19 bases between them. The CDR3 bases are TGCAGTGCCCCCGCCCTAGCGTGGGACGATACGCAGTATTTT. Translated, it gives CSAPALAWDDTQYF.

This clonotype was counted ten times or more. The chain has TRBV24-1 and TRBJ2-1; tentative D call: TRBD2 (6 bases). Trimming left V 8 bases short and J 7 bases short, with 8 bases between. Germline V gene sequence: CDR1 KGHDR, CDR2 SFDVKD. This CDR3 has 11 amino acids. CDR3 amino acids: CATNAGNEQFF. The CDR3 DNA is TGTGCCACCAACGCGGGGAATGAGCAGTTCTTC.

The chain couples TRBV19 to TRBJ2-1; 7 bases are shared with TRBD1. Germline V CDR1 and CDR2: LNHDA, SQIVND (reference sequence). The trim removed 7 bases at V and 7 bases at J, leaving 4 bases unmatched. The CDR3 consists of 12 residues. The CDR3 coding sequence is TGTGCCAGTACTGCCAGGGGGAATGAGCAGTTCTTC. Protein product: CASTARGNEQFF.

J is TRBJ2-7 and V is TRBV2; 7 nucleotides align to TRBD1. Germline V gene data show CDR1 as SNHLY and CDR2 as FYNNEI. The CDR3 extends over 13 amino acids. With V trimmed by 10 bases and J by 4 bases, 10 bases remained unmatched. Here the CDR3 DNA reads TGTGCCAATCAGGGGGAGTTTGGGTACGAGCAGTACTTC. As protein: CANQGEFGYEQYF.

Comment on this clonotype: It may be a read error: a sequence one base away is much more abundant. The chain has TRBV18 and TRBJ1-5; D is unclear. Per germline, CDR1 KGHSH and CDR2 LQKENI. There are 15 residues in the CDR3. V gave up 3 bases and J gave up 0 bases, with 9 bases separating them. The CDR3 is CASSPRRSSNQPQHF. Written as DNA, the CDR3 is TGTGCCAGCTCACCCCGACGGTCTAGCAATCAGCCCCAGCATTTT.

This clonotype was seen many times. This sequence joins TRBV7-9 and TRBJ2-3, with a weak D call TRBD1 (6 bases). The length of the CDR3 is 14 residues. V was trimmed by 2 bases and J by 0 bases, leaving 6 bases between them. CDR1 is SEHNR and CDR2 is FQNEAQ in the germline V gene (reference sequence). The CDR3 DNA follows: TGTGCCAGCAGCTTACAGGGGAGCACAGATACGCAGTATTTT. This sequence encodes CASSLQGSTDTQYF.

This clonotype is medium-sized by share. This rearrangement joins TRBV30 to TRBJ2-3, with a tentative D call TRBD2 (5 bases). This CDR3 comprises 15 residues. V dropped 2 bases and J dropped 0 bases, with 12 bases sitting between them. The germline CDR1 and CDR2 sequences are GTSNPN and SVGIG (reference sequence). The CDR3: CAWSLIGMSTDTQYF. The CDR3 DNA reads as TGTGCCTGGAGTCTAATCGGGATGAGCACAGATACGCAGTATTTT.

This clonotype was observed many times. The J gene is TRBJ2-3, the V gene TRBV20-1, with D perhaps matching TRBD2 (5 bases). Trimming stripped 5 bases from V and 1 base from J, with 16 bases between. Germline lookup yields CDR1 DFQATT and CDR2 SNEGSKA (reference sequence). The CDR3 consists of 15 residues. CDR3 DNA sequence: TGCAGTGCTGGAAGTAGAGGACTTCGCACAGATACGCAGTATTTT. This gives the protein CSAGSRGLRTDTQYF.

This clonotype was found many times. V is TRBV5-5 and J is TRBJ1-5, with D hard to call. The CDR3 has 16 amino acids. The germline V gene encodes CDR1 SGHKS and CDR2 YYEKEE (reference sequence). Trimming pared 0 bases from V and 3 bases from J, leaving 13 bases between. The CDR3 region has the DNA TGTGCCAGCAGCTTGGTCATCTCCACGCTCAATCAGCCCCAGCATTTT. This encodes CASSLVISTLNQPQHF.

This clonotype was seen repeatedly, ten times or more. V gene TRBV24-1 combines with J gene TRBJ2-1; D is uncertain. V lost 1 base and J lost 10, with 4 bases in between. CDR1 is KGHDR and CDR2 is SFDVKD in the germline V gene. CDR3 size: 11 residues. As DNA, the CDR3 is TGTGCCACCAGTGATTTTGGGGAGCAGTTCTTC. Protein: CATSDFGEQFF.

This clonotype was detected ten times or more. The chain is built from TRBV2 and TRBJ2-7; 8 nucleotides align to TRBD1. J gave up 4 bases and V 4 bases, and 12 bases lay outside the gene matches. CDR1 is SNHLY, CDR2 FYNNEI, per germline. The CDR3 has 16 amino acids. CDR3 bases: TGTGCCAGCAGTGGAAAAGAACAGGGGGGAGGATACGAGCAGTACTTC. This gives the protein CASSGKEQGGGYEQYF.

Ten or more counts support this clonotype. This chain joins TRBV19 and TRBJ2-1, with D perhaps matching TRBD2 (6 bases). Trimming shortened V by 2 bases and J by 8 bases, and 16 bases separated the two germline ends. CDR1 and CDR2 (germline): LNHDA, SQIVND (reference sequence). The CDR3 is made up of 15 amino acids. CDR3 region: CASSIIRERADEQFF. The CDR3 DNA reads TGTGCCAGTAGTATAATCCGGGAGCGGGCGGATGAGCAGTTCTTC.

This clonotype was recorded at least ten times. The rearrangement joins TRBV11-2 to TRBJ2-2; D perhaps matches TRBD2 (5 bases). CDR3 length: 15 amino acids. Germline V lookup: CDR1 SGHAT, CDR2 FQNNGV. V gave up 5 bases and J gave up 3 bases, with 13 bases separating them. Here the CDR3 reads CASSTSGGHTGELFF. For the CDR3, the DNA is TGTGCCAGCAGCACGAGCGGAGGTCACACCGGGGAGCTGTTTTTT.

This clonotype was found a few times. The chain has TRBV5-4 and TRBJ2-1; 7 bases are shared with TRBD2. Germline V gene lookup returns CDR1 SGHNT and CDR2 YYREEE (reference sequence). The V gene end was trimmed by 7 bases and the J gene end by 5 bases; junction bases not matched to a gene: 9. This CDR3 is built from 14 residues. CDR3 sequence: CASGTRDYHNEQFF. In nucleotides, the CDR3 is TGTGCCAGCGGAACCCGGGACTACCACAATGAGCAGTTCTTC.

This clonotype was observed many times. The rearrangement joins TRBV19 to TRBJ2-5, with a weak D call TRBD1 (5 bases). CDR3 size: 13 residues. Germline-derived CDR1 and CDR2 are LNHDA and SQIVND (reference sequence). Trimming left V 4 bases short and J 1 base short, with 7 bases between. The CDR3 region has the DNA TGTGCCAGTAGTAGGGGCGTCCAAGAGACCCAGTACTTC. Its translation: CASSRGVQETQYF.

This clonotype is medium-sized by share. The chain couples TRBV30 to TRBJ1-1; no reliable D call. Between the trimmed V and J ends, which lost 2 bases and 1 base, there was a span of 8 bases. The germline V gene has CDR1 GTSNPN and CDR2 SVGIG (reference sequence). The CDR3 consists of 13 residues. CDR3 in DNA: TGTGCCTGGAGTATTCAGAGGAACACTGAAGCTTTCTTT. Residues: CAWSIQRNTEAFF. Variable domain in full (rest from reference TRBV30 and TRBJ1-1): SQTIHQWPATLVQPVGSPLSLECTVEGTSNPNLYWYRQAAGRGLQLLFYSVGIGQISSEVPQNLSASRPQDRQFILSSKKLLLSDSGFYLCAWSIQRNTEAFFGQGTRLTVV.

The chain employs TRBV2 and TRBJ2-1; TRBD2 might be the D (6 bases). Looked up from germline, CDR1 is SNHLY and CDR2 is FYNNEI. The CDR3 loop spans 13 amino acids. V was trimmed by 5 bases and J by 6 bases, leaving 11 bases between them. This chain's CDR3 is CASSPGTFNEQFF. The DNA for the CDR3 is TGTGCCAGCAGTCCCGGGACTTTCAATGAGCAGTTCTTC.

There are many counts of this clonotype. Here the CDR3 DNA reads TGCGCCAGCAGCTACAGGGGAGATCGTGAAAAACTGTTTTTT. Encoded protein: CASSYRGDREKLFF. V usage is TRBV5-1 and J usage is TRBJ1-4, with 7 bases aligning to TRBD1. J gave up 7 bases and V 3 bases, and 6 bases lay outside the gene matches. Germline V CDR1 and CDR2: SGHRS, YFSETQ. The CDR3 length is 14 residues.

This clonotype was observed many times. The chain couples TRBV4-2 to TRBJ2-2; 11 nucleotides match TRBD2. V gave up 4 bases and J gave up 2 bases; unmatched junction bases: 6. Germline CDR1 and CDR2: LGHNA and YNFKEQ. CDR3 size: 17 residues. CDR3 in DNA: TGTGCCAGCAGCCTAGGGGGGACTAGCGGAAACACCGGGGAGCTGTTTTTT. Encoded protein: CASSLGGTSGNTGELFF.

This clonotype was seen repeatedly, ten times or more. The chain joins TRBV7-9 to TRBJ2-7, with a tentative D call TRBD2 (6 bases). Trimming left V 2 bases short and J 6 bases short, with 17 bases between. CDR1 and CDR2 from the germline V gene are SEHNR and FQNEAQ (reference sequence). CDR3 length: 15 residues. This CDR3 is CASSLYRGRSFEQYF. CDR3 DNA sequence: TGTGCCAGCAGCTTATACCGGGGGAGAAGCTTCGAGCAGTACTTC.

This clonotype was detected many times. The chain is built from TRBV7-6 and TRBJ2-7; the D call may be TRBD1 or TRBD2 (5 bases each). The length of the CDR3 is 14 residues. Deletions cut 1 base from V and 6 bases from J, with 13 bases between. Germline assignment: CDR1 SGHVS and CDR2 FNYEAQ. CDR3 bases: TGTGCCAGCAGCTTAGGGATGGGGACCCCCGAGCAGTACTTC. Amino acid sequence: CASSLGMGTPEQYF. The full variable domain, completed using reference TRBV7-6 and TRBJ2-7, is GAGVSQSPRYKVTKRGQDVALRCDPISGHVSLYWYRQALGQGPEFLTYFNYEAQQDKSGLPNDRFSAERPEGSISTLTIQRTEQRDSAMYRCASSLGMGTPEQYFGPGTRLTVT.